One sample yielded the 7 T cell receptor beta chains listed below, sequenced in a study of early T cells in non-severe SARS-CoV-2 infection. TCRdb analysed the 5' RACE reads with MiXCR anew, one entry per CDR3 protein. The top ten clones hold more than 5% of a sample with tens of thousands of distinct CDR3 sequences, around 4.1% of them seen once. Sample: whole blood. These receptors all stem from an adult who was a healthcare worker with PCR-confirmed SARS-CoV-2 infection or an uninfected control (not recorded which).

The chain couples TRBV5-1 to TRBJ2-2; possibly TRBD1 or TRBD2 for D (5 bases each). The CDR3 length is 15 residues. CDR1 and CDR2 (germline): SGHRS, YFSETQ. V was trimmed by 3 bases and J by 0 bases, leaving 9 bases between them. CDR3 residues: CASSSGTANTGELFF. Written as DNA, the CDR3 is TGCGCCAGCAGCTCCGGGACCGCGAACACCGGGGAGCTGTTTTTT.

This clonotype was seen repeatedly, ten times or more. At one end, the junction sequence differs from germline, possibly due to a read error. The CDR3 protein is CATSPTEDTQYF. In DNA, the CDR3 is TGTGCCACCAGTCCCACCGAAGATACGCAGTATTTT. The chain joins TRBV6-2 or TRBV6-3 to TRBJ2-3; D call uncertain. The CDR3 has 12 amino acids. Germline CDR1 and CDR2: MNHEY and SVGEGT.

This clonotype was seen only a few times. V and J are TRBV6-5 and TRBJ2-7; D remains unclear. The V gene's germline CDR1 is MNHEY and CDR2 SVGAGI. This CDR3 is built from 14 residues. V was shortened by 2 bases and J by 1 base, with 9 bases between the two germline ends. CDR3 bases: TGTGCCAGCAGTTACAGTGACGGGTCCTACGAGCAGTACTTC. It codes for CASSYSDGSYEQYF.

The chain links TRBV5-1 to TRBJ1-1; D is possibly TRBD1 (5 bases). CDR1 and CDR2 from the germline V gene are SGHRS and YFSETQ. V lost 0 bases and J lost 4, with 13 bases in between. This CDR3 region has 15 residues. The CDR3 nucleotides read TGCGCCAGCAGCTTGGATTCAGGGTGGGGCACTGAAGCTTTCTTT. Protein sequence: CASSLDSGWGTEAFF.

The genes are TRBV7-3 and TRBJ2-3, with TRBD1 matching 8 bases. Trimming at V came to 5 bases and at J to 1 base, leaving 8 bases not matched to a gene. The CDR3 loop spans 16 amino acids. Germline V gives CDR1 SGHTA, CDR2 FQGTGA. This CDR3 reads CASSPRTGTRTDTQYF. CDR3 DNA sequence: TGTGCCAGCAGCCCGAGGACAGGGACCCGCACAGATACGCAGTATTTT.

This clonotype was detected ten times or more. V gene TRBV30 combines with J gene TRBJ1-3, with D hard to call. The CDR3 contains 16 residues. Deletions cut 0 bases from V and 0 bases from J, with 12 bases between. The germline CDR1 and CDR2 sequences are GTSNPN and SVGIG (reference sequence). The CDR3: CAWSVSGRLSGNTIYF. The CDR3 nucleotides read TGTGCCTGGAGTGTATCCGGACGGCTCTCTGGAAACACCATATATTTT. Full variable domain (missing parts from reference TRBV30 and TRBJ1-3): SQTIHQWPATLVQPVGSPLSLECTVEGTSNPNLYWYRQAAGRGLQLLFYSVGIGQISSEVPQNLSASRPQDRQFILSSKKLLLSDSGFYLCAWSVSGRLSGNTIYFGEGSWLTVV.

This clonotype was recorded many times. The chain recombines TRBV6-6 with TRBJ2-7; 8 positions match TRBD2. CDR3 size: 12 residues. The J segment lost 3 bases and the V segment lost 5 bases, leaving 0 bases of the junction unmatched. In germline, CDR1 is MNHNY, CDR2 SVGAGI (reference sequence). In DNA, the CDR3 is TGTGCCAGCAGTAGCGGGGGCTACGAGCAGTACTTC. Protein: CASSSGGYEQYF.